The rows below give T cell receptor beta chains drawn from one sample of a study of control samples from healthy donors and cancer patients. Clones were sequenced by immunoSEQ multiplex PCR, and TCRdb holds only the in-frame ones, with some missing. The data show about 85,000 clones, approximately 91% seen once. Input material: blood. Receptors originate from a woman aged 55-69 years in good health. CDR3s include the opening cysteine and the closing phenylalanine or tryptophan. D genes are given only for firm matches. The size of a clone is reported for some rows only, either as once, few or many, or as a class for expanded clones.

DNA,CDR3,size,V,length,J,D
TGCAGTGCTAGTTCAAATGCTGGGGGATGGTCACCCCTCCACTTT,CSASSNAGGWSPLHF,NA,TRBV20-1,15,TRBJ1-6,NA
TGTGCCAGCAGCTCGGGACATGACACCGGGGAGCTGTTTTTT,CASSSGHDTGELFF,NA,TRBV9,14,TRBJ2-2,NA
TGTGCCAGCAGTGAAGCGCTCGGGCTTCTGGGCGCAGATACGCAGTATTTT,CASSEALGLLGADTQYF,NA,TRBV2,17,TRBJ2-3,NA
TGTGCCAGCAGTGACAGGGGTGATAATTCACCCCTCCACTTT,CASSDRGDNSPLHF,NA,TRBV25-1,14,TRBJ1-6,NA
TGTGCCAGCAGCGGGACAGGGACTGGCACTACGGGCTACACCTTC,CASSGTGTGTTGYTF,NA,TRBV5-6,15,TRBJ1-2,TRBD1
TGTGCCAGCAGCTCCCGAGGTCCAGCTACGCAGTATTTT,CASSSRGPATQYF,NA,TRBV7-3,13,TRBJ2-3,NA
TGTGCCAGCAGCTTAGTTAGCGGGGGGGCAAGGAATACGCAGTATTTT,CASSLVSGGARNTQYF,once,TRBV7-2,16,TRBJ2-3,TRBD2
TGTGCCAGCAGCTCCTCACGGACTCTCCAAGAGACCCAGTACTTC,CASSSSRTLQETQYF,NA,TRBV7-9,15,TRBJ2-5,NA
TGTGCCAGCAGTCCCAGACTAGGTTACCTCGATGAGCAGTTCTTC,CASSPRLGYLDEQFF,NA,TRBV28,15,TRBJ2-1,NA
TGCGCCAGCAGCTTTGGTAGCGGGTCCTACGAGCAGTACTTC,CASSFGSGSYEQYF,NA,TRBV5-1,14,TRBJ2-7,TRBD2
TGTGCCAGCAGCTTAGCCGGGACAGGGAAAGGACAGCCCCAGCATTTT,CASSLAGTGKGQPQHF,NA,TRBV7-8,16,TRBJ1-5,TRBD1
TGTGCCAGCAGTGAGGGACCGCCCTATGGCTACACCTTC,CASSEGPPYGYTF,NA,TRBV6-1,13,TRBJ1-2,NA
TGCAGCGTTGAAGCAGGGGGCGTCTACGAGCAGTACTTC,CSVEAGGVYEQYF,NA,TRBV29-1,13,TRBJ2-7,TRBD1
TGTGCCATCAGTGTTGGCCAGAGCTCTGGAAACACCATATATTTT,CAISVGQSSGNTIYF,NA,TRBV10-3,15,TRBJ1-3,NA
TGTGCCAGCAGCTTTCCCGGGGAGGGGGCGATCGGAAACACCATATATTTT,CASSFPGEGAIGNTIYF,NA,TRBV7-9,17,TRBJ1-3,TRBD1
TGTGCCAGTTCCAATTCTGCCGAGGAATACTATGGCTACACCTTC,CASSNSAEEYYGYTF,NA,TRBV19,15,TRBJ1-2,NA
TGTGCCAGCAGCCGTCGGGGAGGGGCGAGGACTGAAGCTTTCTTT,CASSRRGGARTEAFF,NA,TRBV3-1/TRBV3-2,15,TRBJ1-1,NA
TGCGCCAGCAGCTTGACCCTCGCACTCTACAATGAGCAGTTCTTC,CASSLTLALYNEQFF,NA,TRBV5-1,15,TRBJ2-1,NA
TGCGCCAGCAGCCGACAGGCGACGAATACTAACTATGGCTACACCTTC,CASSRQATNTNYGYTF,NA,TRBV5-1,16,TRBJ1-2,NA
TGTGCCAGCAGTTACTCCGGGACAGCGGGAAACACCATATATTTT,CASSYSGTAGNTIYF,NA,TRBV6-2/TRBV6-3,15,TRBJ1-3,TRBD1
TGTGCCAGCAGTTTTTCCTTCCCCTATAATTCACCCCTCCACTTT,CASSFSFPYNSPLHF,NA,TRBV6-5,15,TRBJ1-6,NA
TGCGCCAGCAGCTCCGACCGCGCAACGGAGACCCAGTACTTC,CASSSDRATETQYF,NA,TRBV5-1,14,TRBJ2-5,NA
TGTGCCAGCAGCGCCTCTCCCCTAGCGCCTCAAGAGACCCAGTACTTC,CASSASPLAPQETQYF,NA,TRBV9,16,TRBJ2-5,NA
TGTGCCAGCTCACCACTTCTACTAGCGGGACGACGAGAGAGCACAGATACGCAGTATTTT,CASSPLLLAGRRESTDTQYF,NA,TRBV18,20,TRBJ2-3,TRBD2
TGTGCCAGCAGTTACTCTCCGGACAGCCAAGAGACCCAGTACTTC,CASSYSPDSQETQYF,few,TRBV6-2/TRBV6-3,15,TRBJ2-5,NA
TGTGCCAGCCAGGGGGCGGCCGGCAGCTACGAGCAGTACTTC,CASQGAAGSYEQYF,NA,TRBV28,14,TRBJ2-7,TRBD1
TGTGCCTGGAGTCCATTAAACTATGGCTACACCTTC,CAWSPLNYGYTF,NA,TRBV30,12,TRBJ1-2,NA
TGTGCCAGCAGCCCTCGGGGACTAGCGGGGACTGAGCAGTTCTTC,CASSPRGLAGTEQFF,NA,TRBV7-2,15,TRBJ2-1,TRBD2
TGTGCCAGCTCGGGAGGGCACTCTGGAAACACCATATATTTT,CASSGGHSGNTIYF,NA,TRBV18,14,TRBJ1-3,NA
TGTGCCTGGAGACTACTAGCGGGCGGGGAGACCCAGTACTTC,CAWRLLAGGETQYF,NA,TRBV30,14,TRBJ2-5,TRBD2
TGTGCCAGCTCACCGGAGACAGGACGTGGAAACACCATATATTTT,CASSPETGRGNTIYF,NA,TRBV18,15,TRBJ1-3,NA
TGCAGCGTTGTAAACATCGGGGGATCCAACACCGGGGAGCTGTTTTTT,CSVVNIGGSNTGELFF,NA,TRBV29-1,16,TRBJ2-2,NA
TGTGCCAGCAGTTACTCAGACAGGGTGGGCACTGAAGCTTTCTTT,CASSYSDRVGTEAFF,few,TRBV6-6,15,TRBJ1-1,TRBD1
TGTGCCAGCAGCCCGGGACAGGGAGTCTATGGCTACACCTTC,CASSPGQGVYGYTF,NA,TRBV7-9,14,TRBJ1-2,TRBD1
TGTGCCAGCAGTTCAACAGGGTCCTCAACTAATGAAAAACTGTTTTTT,CASSSTGSSTNEKLFF,NA,TRBV28,16,TRBJ1-4,NA
TGTGCCAGCAGCCGCGGGAGGGTAGAGACCCAGTACTTC,CASSRGRVETQYF,NA,TRBV7-9,13,TRBJ2-5,TRBD2
TGTGCCAGCAGTTCTCTTGCGGGGTATGGCTACACCTTC,CASSSLAGYGYTF,NA,TRBV28,13,TRBJ1-2,NA
TGTGCCAGCAGCCAAGCGGGGGGGGGAGCAGATACGCAGTATTTT,CASSQAGGGADTQYF,NA,TRBV3-1/TRBV3-2,15,TRBJ2-3,TRBD2